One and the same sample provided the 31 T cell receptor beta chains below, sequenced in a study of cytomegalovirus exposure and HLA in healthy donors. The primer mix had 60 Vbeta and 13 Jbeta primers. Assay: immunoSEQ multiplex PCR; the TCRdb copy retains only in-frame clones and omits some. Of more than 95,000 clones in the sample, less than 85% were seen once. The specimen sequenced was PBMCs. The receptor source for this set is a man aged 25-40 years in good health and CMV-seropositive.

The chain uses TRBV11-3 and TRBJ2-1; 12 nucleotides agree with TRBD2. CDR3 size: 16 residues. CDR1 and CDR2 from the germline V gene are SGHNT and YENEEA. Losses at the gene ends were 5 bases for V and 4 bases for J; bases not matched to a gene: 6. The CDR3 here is CASSPAGTSGYNEQFF. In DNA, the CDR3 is TGTGCCAGCAGCCCGGCCGGGACTAGCGGGTACAATGAGCAGTTCTTC. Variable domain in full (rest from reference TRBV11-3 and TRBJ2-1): EAGVVQSPRYKIIEKKQPVAFWCNPISGHNTLYWYLQNLGQGPELLIRYENEEAVDDSQLPKDRFSAERLKGVDSTLKIQPAELGDSAVYLCASSPAGTSGYNEQFFGPGTRLTVL.

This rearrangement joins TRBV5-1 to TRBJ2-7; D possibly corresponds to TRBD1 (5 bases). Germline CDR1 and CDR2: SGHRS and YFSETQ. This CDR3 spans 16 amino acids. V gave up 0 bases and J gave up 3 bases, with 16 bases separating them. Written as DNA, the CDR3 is TGCGCCAGCAGCTTGGAAGGGGCAGGGCTTATCTACGAGCAGTACTTC. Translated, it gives CASSLEGAGLIYEQYF. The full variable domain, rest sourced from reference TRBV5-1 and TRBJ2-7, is KAGVTQTPRYLIKTRGQQVTLSCSPISGHRSVSWYQQTPGQGLQFLFEYFSETQRNKGNFPGRFSGRQFSNSRSEMNVSTLELGDSALYLCASSLEGAGLIYEQYFGPGTRLTVT.

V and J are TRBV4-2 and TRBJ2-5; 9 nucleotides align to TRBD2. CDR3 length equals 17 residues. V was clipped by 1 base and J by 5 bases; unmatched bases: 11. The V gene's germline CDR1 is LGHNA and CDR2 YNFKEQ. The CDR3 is CASSQGSGGLPGETQYF. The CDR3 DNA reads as TGTGCCAGCAGCCAAGGGAGCGGGGGGCTGCCAGGGGAGACCCAGTACTTC.

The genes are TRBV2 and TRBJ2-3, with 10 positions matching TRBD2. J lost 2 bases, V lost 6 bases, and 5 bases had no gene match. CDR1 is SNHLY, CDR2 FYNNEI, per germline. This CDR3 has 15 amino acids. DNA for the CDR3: TGTGCCAGCAGGCGCCTAGCGGGGGTCACAGATACGCAGTATTTT. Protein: CASRRLAGVTDTQYF. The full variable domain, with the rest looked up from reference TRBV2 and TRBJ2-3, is EPEVTQTPSHQVTQMGQEVILRCVPISNHLYFYWYRQILGQKVEFLVSFYNNEISEKSEIFDDQFSVERPDGSNFTLKIRSTKLEDSAMYFCASRRLAGVTDTQYFGPGTRLTVL.

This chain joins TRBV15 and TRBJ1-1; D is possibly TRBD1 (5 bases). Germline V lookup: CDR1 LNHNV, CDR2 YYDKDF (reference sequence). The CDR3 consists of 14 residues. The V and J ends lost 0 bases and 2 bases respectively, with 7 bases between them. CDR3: CATSRDRGNTEAFF. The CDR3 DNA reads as TGTGCCACCAGCAGAGATAGGGGCAACACTGAAGCTTTCTTT.

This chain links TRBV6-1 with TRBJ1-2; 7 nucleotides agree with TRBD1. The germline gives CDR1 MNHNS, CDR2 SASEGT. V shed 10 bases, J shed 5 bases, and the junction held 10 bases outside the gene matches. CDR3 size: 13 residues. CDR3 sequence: CATAEGTAYGYTF. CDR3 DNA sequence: TGTGCCACCGCCGAAGGGACAGCATATGGCTACACCTTC.

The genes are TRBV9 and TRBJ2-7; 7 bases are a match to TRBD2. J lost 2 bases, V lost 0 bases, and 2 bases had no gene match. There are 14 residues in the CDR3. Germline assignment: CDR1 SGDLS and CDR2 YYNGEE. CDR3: CASSVGAGAYEQYF. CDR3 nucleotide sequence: TGTGCCAGCAGCGTAGGGGCGGGGGCCTACGAGCAGTACTTC.

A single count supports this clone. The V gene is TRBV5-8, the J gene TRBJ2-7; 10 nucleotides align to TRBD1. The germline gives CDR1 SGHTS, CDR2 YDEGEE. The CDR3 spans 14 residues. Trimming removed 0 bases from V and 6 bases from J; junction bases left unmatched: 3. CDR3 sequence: CASSLGTGGLEQYF. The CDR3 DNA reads TGTGCCAGCAGCTTGGGGACAGGGGGGCTCGAGCAGTACTTC.

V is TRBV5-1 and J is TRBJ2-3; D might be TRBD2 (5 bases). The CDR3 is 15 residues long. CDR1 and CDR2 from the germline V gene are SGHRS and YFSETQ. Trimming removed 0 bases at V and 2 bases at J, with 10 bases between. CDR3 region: CASSLAEGYTDTQYF. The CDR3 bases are TGCGCCAGCAGCTTGGCAGAGGGATACACAGATACGCAGTATTTT.

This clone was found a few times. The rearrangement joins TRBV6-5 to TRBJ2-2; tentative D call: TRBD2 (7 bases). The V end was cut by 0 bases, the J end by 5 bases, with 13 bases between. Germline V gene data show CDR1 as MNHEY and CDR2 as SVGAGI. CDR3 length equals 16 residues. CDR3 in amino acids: CASSYSIGGLTGELFF. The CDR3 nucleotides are TGTGCCAGCAGTTACTCGATCGGGGGGCTTACCGGGGAGCTGTTTTTT.

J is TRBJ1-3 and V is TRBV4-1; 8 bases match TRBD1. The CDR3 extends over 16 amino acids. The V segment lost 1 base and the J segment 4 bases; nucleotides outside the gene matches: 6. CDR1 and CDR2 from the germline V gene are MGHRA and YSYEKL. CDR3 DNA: TGCGCCAGCAGCCAAGCCTTGACAGGGGACGGAAACACCATATATTTT. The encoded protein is CASSQALTGDGNTIYF.

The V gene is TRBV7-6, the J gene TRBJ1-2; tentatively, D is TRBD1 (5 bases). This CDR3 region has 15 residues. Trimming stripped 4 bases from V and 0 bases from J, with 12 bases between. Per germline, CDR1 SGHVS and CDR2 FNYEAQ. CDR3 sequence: CASSSGGRANYGYTF. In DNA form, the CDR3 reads TGTGCCAGCAGCTCCGGGGGACGGGCTAACTATGGCTACACCTTC.

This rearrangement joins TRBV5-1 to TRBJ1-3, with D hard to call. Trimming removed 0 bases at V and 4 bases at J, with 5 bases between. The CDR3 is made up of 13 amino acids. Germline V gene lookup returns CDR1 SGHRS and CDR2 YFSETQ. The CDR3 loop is CASSLERGNTIYF. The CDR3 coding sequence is TGCGCCAGCAGCTTGGAGAGGGGAAACACCATATATTTT.

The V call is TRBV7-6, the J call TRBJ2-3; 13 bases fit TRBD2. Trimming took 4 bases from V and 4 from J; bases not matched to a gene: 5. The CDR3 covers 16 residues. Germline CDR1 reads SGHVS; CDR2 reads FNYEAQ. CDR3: CASSSRTSGGSDTQYF. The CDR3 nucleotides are TGTGCCAGCAGCTCCCGGACTAGCGGGGGTTCAGATACGCAGTATTTT.

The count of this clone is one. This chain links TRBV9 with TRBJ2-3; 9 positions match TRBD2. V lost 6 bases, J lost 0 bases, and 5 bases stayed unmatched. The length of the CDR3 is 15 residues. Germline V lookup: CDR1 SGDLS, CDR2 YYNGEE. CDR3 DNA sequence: TGTGCCAGCACCCTAGCGGGGTTTAGCACAGATACGCAGTATTTT. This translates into CASTLAGFSTDTQYF. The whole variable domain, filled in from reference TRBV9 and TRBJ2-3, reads DSGVTQTPKHLITATGQRVTLRCSPRSGDLSVYWYQQSLDQGLQFLIQYYNGEERAKGNILERFSAQQFPDLHSELNLSSLELGDSALYFCASTLAGFSTDTQYFGPGTRLTVL.

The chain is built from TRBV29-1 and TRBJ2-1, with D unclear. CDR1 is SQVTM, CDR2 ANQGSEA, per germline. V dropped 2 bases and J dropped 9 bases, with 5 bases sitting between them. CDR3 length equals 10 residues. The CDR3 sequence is CSVETGEQFF. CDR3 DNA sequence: TGCAGCGTTGAAACGGGTGAGCAGTTCTTC.

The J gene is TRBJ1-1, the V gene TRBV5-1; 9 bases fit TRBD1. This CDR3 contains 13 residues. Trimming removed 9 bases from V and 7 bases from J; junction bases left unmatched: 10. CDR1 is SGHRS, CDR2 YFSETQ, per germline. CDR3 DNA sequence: TGCGCCACCTCCGGGACAGGGTATGGTGAAGCTTTCTTT. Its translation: CATSGTGYGEAFF.

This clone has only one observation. CDR3 coding DNA: TGTGCCAGCAGCTTAGGAGCGGGGGGGCGGACCTACAATGAGCAGTTCTTC. Translation: CASSLGAGGRTYNEQFF. V and J are TRBV7-9 and TRBJ2-1; 10 bases are a match to TRBD2. CDR1 SEHNR and CDR2 FQNEAQ come from the germline V gene (reference sequence). The CDR3 spans 17 residues. V shed 1 base and J 2 bases; nucleotides not matched to a gene: 5.

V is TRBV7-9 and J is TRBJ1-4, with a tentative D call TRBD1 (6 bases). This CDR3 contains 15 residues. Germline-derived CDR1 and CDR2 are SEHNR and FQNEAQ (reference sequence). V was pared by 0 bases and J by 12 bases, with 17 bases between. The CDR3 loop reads CASSLAPSGTLELFF. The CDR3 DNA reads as TGTGCCAGCAGCTTAGCCCCCTCCGGGACACTCGAACTGTTTTTT.

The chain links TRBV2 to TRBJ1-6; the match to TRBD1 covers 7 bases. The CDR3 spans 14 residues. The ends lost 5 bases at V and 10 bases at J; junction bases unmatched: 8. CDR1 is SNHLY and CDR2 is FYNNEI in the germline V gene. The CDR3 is CASSPRTGGSPLHF. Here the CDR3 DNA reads TGTGCCAGCAGTCCCAGGACAGGCGGATCACCCCTCCACTTT. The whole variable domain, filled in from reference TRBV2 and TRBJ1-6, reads EPEVTQTPSHQVTQMGQEVILRCVPISNHLYFYWYRQILGQKVEFLVSFYNNEISEKSEIFDDQFSVERPDGSNFTLKIRSTKLEDSAMYFCASSPRTGGSPLHFGNGTRLTVT.

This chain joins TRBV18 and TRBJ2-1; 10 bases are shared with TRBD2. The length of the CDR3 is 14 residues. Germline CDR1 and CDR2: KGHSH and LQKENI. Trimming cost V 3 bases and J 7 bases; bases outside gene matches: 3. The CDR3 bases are TGTGCCAGCTCACCGAGCGGGGGGGAGAATGAGCAGTTCTTC. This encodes CASSPSGGENEQFF. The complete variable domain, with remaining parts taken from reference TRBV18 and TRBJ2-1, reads NAGVMQNPRHLVRRRGQEARLRCSPMKGHSHVYWYRQLPEEGLKFMVYLQKENIIDESGMPKERFSAEFPKEGPSILRIQQVVRGDSAAYFCASSPSGGENEQFFGPGTRLTVL.

This CDR3 is CASSVGQPLYSPLHF. The DNA of the CDR3 is TGTGCCAGCAGTGTGGGACAGCCGTTGTATTCACCCCTCCACTTT. V gene TRBV27 combines with J gene TRBJ1-6; 7 bases map to TRBD1. J was trimmed by 8 bases and V by 5 bases; bases with no gene match: 9. The CDR3 length is 15 residues. CDR1 and CDR2 from the germline V gene are MNHEY and SMNVEV (reference sequence).

CDR3 in amino acids: CASSFPGQIIEAFF. As DNA, the CDR3 is TGTGCCAGCAGCTTTCCGGGACAGATTATTGAAGCTTTCTTT. The chain has TRBV28 and TRBJ1-1; 7 bases map to TRBD1. V shed 6 bases and J 7 bases; nucleotides not matched to a gene: 11. This CDR3 contains 14 residues. Germline V gives CDR1 MDHEN, CDR2 SYDVKM. Filled out from reference TRBV28 and TRBJ1-1, the complete variable domain reads DVKVTQSSRYLVKRTGEKVFLECVQDMDHENMFWYRQDPGLGLRLIYFSYDVKMKEKGDIPEGYSVSREKKERFSLILESASTNQTSMYLCASSFPGQIIEAFFGQGTRLTVV.

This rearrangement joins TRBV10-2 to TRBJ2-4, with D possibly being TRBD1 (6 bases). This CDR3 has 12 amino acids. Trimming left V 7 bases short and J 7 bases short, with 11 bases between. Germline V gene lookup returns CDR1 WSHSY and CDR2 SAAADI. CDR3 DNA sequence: TGCGCCAGCACCTCAAGGGGGAACATTCAGTACTTC. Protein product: CASTSRGNIQYF.

The DNA of the CDR3 is TGTGCCAGCAGCTTAATCGGGGAAGAGACCCAGTACTTC. Protein sequence: CASSLIGEETQYF. J is TRBJ2-5 and V is TRBV27; D may be TRBD2 (5 bases). The CDR3 has 13 residues. V lost 6 bases, J lost 3 bases, and 11 bases lay in between. CDR1 and CDR2 from the germline V gene are MNHEY and SMNVEV (reference sequence).

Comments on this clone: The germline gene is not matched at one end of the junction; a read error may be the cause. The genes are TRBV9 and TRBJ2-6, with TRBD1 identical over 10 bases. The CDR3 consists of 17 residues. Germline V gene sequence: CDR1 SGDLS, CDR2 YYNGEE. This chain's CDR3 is CASSPKTGGVGANGLTF. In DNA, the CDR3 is TGTGCCAGCAGCCCAAAGACAGGGGGCGTCGGGGCCAACGGCCTGACTTTC.

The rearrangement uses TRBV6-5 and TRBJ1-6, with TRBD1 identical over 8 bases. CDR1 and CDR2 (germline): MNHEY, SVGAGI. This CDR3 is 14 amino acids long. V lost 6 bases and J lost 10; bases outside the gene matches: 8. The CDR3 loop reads CASRNRDRQSPLHF. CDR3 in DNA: TGTGCCAGCAGGAACCGGGACAGGCAGTCACCCCTCCACTTT.

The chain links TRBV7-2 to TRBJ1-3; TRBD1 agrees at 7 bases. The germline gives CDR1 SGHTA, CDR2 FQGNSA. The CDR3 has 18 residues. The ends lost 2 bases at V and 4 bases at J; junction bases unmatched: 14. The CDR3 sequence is CASSLQSGGGSGGNTIYF. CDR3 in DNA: TGTGCCAGCAGCTTACAATCGGGAGGGGGCTCTGGGGGAAACACCATATATTTT.

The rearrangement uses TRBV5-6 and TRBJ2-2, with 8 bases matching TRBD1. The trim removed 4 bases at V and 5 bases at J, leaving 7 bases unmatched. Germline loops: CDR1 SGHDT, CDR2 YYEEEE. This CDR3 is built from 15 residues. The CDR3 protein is CASSIGQGGTGELFF. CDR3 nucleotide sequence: TGTGCCAGCAGCATCGGACAGGGCGGGACCGGGGAGCTGTTTTTT.

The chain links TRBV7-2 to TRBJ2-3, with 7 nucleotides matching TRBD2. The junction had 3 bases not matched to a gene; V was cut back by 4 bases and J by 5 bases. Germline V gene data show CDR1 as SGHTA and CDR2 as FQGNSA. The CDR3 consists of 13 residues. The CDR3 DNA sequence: TGTGCCAGCAGCTCGGGGGGATTAGATACGCAGTATTTT. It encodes CASSSGGLDTQYF.

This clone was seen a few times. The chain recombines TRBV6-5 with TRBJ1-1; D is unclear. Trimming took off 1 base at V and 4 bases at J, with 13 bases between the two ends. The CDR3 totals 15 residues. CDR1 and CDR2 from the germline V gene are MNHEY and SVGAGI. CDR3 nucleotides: TGTGCCAGCAGTTACTTCAATTTTGGGCTCACTGAAGCTTTCTTT. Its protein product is CASSYFNFGLTEAFF.